This passage covers 4 T cell receptor beta chains from one sample sequenced in a study of breast tumors, draining lymph nodes, adjacent tissues. The lymph nodes were axillary draining lymph nodes from breast cancer patients. TCRdb itself ran the multiplex PCR reads through MiXCR, one entry per CDR3 protein. The table records tens of thousands of distinct CDR3 sequences, over 25% of them present only once. The specimen was axillary lymph node tissue. Receptor source: a female donor with breast cancer. Some clones in this sample may be carry-over from other donors' samples.

This clonotype occurred many times. A much larger clonotype is one base distant, so this may be a read error. This chain links TRBV20-1 with TRBJ2-7; D call uncertain. V lost 6 bases and J lost 6, with 21 bases in between. Germline V CDR1 and CDR2: DFQATT, SNEGSKA (reference sequence). The CDR3 contains 14 residues. The CDR3 DNA reads as TGCAGTGCCCAATCGGCGGACGGATACTCCGAGCAGTACTTC. Translation gives CSAQSADGYSEQYF.

A word on this clonotype: This may stem from a read error, because a much larger clone lies one nucleotide away. The CDR3 sequence: CASSFDPGQETQYF. CDR3 DNA sequence: TGTGCCAGCAGTTTCGACCCGGGCCAAGAGACCCAGTACTTC. The rearrangement links TRBV12-3 or TRBV12-4 to TRBJ2-5; no firm D call. The CDR3 loop spans 14 amino acids. V was clipped by 3 bases and J by 1 base, with 9 bases between them.

This clonotype has a count of ten or more. The V gene is TRBV27, the J gene TRBJ2-1, with 7 positions matching TRBD2. CDR1 is MNHEY, CDR2 SMNVEV, per germline (reference sequence). Trimming took 4 bases from V and 5 from J; bases not matched to a gene: 11. CDR3 length equals 16 residues. CDR3 in amino acids: CASSSPGSGKNNEQFF. For the CDR3, the DNA is TGTGCCAGCAGTTCCCCAGGAAGCGGGAAGAACAATGAGCAGTTCTTC.

The genes are TRBV20-1 and TRBJ2-1; 9 nucleotides agree with TRBD2. Germline loops: CDR1 DFQATT, CDR2 SNEGSKA (reference sequence). The CDR3 loop spans 17 amino acids. Germline trimming cut 1 base from V and 1 base from J; bases unmatched to any gene: 8. The CDR3 nucleotides are TGCAGTGCTAGAGGACCGGGACTAGCCCCTTCCTACAATGAGCAGTTCTTC. It encodes CSARGPGLAPSYNEQFF.